The T cell receptor beta chain described here comes from a study of blood T cell repertoires in COVID-19. Study context: Donors in the United States, Italy and Spain gave samples during acute or convalescent COVID-19.

The data were produced by immunoSEQ multiplex PCR, yet TCRdb's version contains in-frame clones alone and is incomplete. The sample lists about 140,000 clones; under 85% were seen once. V lost 3 bases to trimming and J lost 4 bases; unmatched junction nucleotides: 7. CDR1 and CDR2 (germline): SGHRS, YFSETQ. This CDR3 spans 15 amino acids. The sample holds one count of this clone. Residents of around 24 US areas, aged 18 to 89 years, made up the participants. Participants were placed into cohorts based on the clinical history they reported. No more than 2 weeks before study entry, exposed participants had met a case of COVID-19.

This TCR was recovered from a woman between 18 and 30 years old who had been exposed to COVID-19. The V and J genes are TRBV5-1 and TRBJ2-1, with TRBD2 identical over 7 bases. Sample: PBMCs or T cells enriched from blood (not recorded which). CDR3 protein: CASSSHWGGYNEQFF. The CDR3 DNA follows: TGCGCCAGCAGCTCTCACTGGGGGGGATACAATGAGCAGTTCTTC. Together with reference TRBV5-1 and TRBJ2-1, the CDR3 gives the full variable domain: KAGVTQTPRYLIKTRGQQVTLSCSPISGHRSVSWYQQTPGQGLQFLFEYFSETQRNKGNFPGRFSGRQFSNSRSEMNVSTLELGDSALYLCASSSHWGGYNEQFFGPGTRLTVL.